These 26 T cell receptor beta chains share one sample of origin, sequenced in a study of T cell changes during pregnancy in multiple sclerosis. The repertoire was sequenced with immunoSEQ multiplex PCR; TCRdb's copy has only in-frame clones and lacks some. The sample consists of about 38,000 clones, approximately 90% of them appearing once. Sample: CD8+ T cells from peripheral blood mononuclear cells, taken in the third trimester of pregnancy. The receptors stem from a female donor with multiple sclerosis, enrolled in a pregnancy study.

This clone showed up just once. V and J are TRBV9 and TRBJ2-1, with TRBD2 matching over 11 bases. V lost 0 bases to trimming and J lost 4 bases; unmatched junction nucleotides: 6. Germline V gene sequence: CDR1 SGDLS, CDR2 YYNGEE. The CDR3 consists of 17 residues. The CDR3 DNA sequence: TGTGCCAGCAGCGTAGGCGGTAGCGGGGGGGCTTACAATGAGCAGTTCTTC. This encodes CASSVGGSGGAYNEQFF.

CDR3 residues: CASSYPEFGAYGYTF. CDR3 in DNA: TGTGCCAGCAGTTACCCGGAGTTTGGGGCCTATGGCTACACCTTC. The V call is TRBV6-6, the J call TRBJ1-2, with D tentatively TRBD1 (5 bases). V was cut by 2 bases and J by 4 bases, with 14 bases left in between. The CDR3 has 15 amino acids. Germline V gene data show CDR1 as MNHNY and CDR2 as SVGAGI (reference sequence).

The V and J genes are TRBV7-3 and TRBJ1-1, with 7 nucleotides matching TRBD1. In germline, CDR1 is SGHTA, CDR2 FQGTGA. The CDR3 is 15 residues long. After removal of 5 bases from V and 2 bases from J, the junction contained 8 bases not matched to a gene. The CDR3 nucleotides are TGTGCCAGCAGCCTCCGACAGGGTTTAAACACTGAAGCTTTCTTT. Translating it yields CASSLRQGLNTEAFF.

This chain connects TRBV4-2 to TRBJ2-1; TRBD2 aligns across 12 bases. Germline CDR1 reads LGHNA; CDR2 reads YNFKEQ. V lost 1 base to trimming and J lost 6 bases; unmatched junction nucleotides: 7. The CDR3 runs to 17 residues. Here the CDR3 reads CASSQVGLAGPANEQFF. The CDR3 nucleotides are TGTGCCAGCAGCCAAGTTGGACTAGCGGGGCCCGCCAATGAGCAGTTCTTC.

The rearrangement links TRBV27 to TRBJ2-7, with 9 bases fitting TRBD1. Germline values: CDR1 MNHEY, CDR2 SMNVEV (reference sequence). Trimming cost V 5 bases and J 2 bases; bases outside gene matches: 7. This CDR3 has 15 amino acids. The CDR3 reads CASSLRTGVAYEQYF. The CDR3 DNA is TGTGCCAGCAGTCTACGGACAGGGGTAGCCTACGAGCAGTACTTC.

The rearrangement joins TRBV27 to TRBJ2-3; no definite D call. The CDR3 totals 12 residues. The germline V and J ends were trimmed by 7 bases and 5 bases, with 10 bases remaining between them. CDR1 is MNHEY, CDR2 SMNVEV, per germline (reference sequence). The CDR3 DNA is TGTGCCAGCACAGCCAGAGGAGATACGCAGTATTTT. Translated, it gives CASTARGDTQYF.

V and J are TRBV6-1 and TRBJ2-7, with D possibly TRBD1 on 6 matching bases. The CDR3 extends over 11 amino acids. Deletions cut 11 bases from V and 5 bases from J, with 13 bases between. The germline gives CDR1 MNHNS, CDR2 SASEGT. The CDR3 reads CAGIQGNEQYF. The CDR3 bases are TGTGCCGGCATTCAGGGGAACGAGCAGTACTTC.

The chain recombines TRBV5-4 with TRBJ2-7; TRBD1 matches at 7 bases. V lost 5 bases and J lost 2; bases outside the gene matches: 7. Germline V CDR1 and CDR2: SGHNT, YYREEE (reference sequence). This CDR3 is built from 14 residues. The CDR3 region is CASSFWDSTYEQYF. The CDR3 nucleotides are TGTGCCAGCAGTTTTTGGGACAGCACCTACGAGCAGTACTTC.

The chain recombines TRBV28 with TRBJ2-7, with D tentatively TRBD2 (6 bases). Trimming took off 6 bases at V and 2 bases at J, with 17 bases between the two ends. The CDR3 runs 15 residues. Germline values: CDR1 MDHEN, CDR2 SYDVKM. The CDR3 spells CASRMDWEEAYEQYF. CDR3 sequence (DNA): TGTGCCAGCAGGATGGACTGGGAGGAAGCCTACGAGCAGTACTTC.

V is TRBV7-2 and J is TRBJ1-2, with D maybe TRBD1 (5 bases). Per the germline V gene, CDR1 is SGHTA and CDR2 is FQGNSA. CDR3 length: 14 residues. V gave up 6 bases and J gave up 4 bases, with 15 bases separating them. The DNA of the CDR3 is TGTGCCAGCAGTCCTGCCGACAGAGTCTATGGCTACACCTTC. Its translation is CASSPADRVYGYTF.

V gene TRBV7-9 combines with J gene TRBJ1-6, with D possibly being TRBD1 (5 bases). This CDR3 spans 14 amino acids. The germline V gene has CDR1 SEHNR and CDR2 FQNEAQ (reference sequence). The V gene lost 5 bases and the J gene lost 7 bases, with 12 bases spanning the gap. CDR3 loop: CASSPGLSNSPLHF. The CDR3 coding sequence is TGTGCCAGCAGCCCGGGACTAAGCAATTCACCCCTCCACTTT.

This sequence joins TRBV10-2 and TRBJ1-1; TRBD1 might be the D (5 bases). The V end lost 8 bases, the J end lost 5 bases, and 21 bases lay between the germline ends. The germline gives CDR1 WSHSY, CDR2 SAAADI. CDR3 length: 15 residues. The chain's CDR3 is CASLPVGGLGTEAFF. In DNA form, the CDR3 reads TGCGCCAGCCTCCCCGTGGGGGGATTGGGGACTGAAGCTTTCTTT.

V and J are TRBV27 and TRBJ2-1, with 7 nucleotides matching TRBD2. V lost 8 bases to trimming and J lost 2 bases; unmatched junction nucleotides: 6. From germline, CDR1 is MNHEY and CDR2 SMNVEV (reference sequence). CDR3 length equals 14 residues. The CDR3 region has the DNA TGTGCCAGCCCAACTAGCGTAGCCTACAATGAGCAGTTCTTC. This encodes CASPTSVAYNEQFF.

V and J are TRBV15 and TRBJ1-3; D is ambiguous. The CDR3 loop spans 13 amino acids. In germline, CDR1 is LNHNV, CDR2 YYDKDF (reference sequence). The ends were cut back, 5 bases at V and 2 bases at J, with 7 bases in the middle. CDR3 protein: CATSEEAGNTIYF. As DNA, the CDR3 is TGTGCCACCAGCGAAGAGGCTGGAAACACCATATATTTT.

V is TRBV2 and J is TRBJ2-3; 9 nucleotides align to TRBD2. The germline gives CDR1 SNHLY, CDR2 FYNNEI. This CDR3 region has 18 residues. V shed 3 bases and J 2 bases; nucleotides not matched to a gene: 12. This chain's CDR3 is CASSDQVVAGVLTDTQYF. The CDR3 DNA follows: TGTGCCAGCAGTGATCAGGTGGTAGCGGGGGTACTCACAGATACGCAGTATTTT.

This chain links TRBV6-6 with TRBJ2-7; the match to TRBD1 covers 8 bases. The CDR3 sequence is 14 residues long. V lost 5 bases and J lost 1; bases outside the gene matches: 4. The germline CDR1 and CDR2 sequences are MNHNY and SVGAGI (reference sequence). The chain's CDR3 is CASSITGGSYEQYF. CDR3 bases: TGTGCCAGCAGTATTACAGGGGGTTCCTACGAGCAGTACTTC.

This clone is medium-sized (0.01 to 0.1%) within its sample. The genes are TRBV4-3 and TRBJ1-1; 8 bases fit TRBD1. The CDR3 has 15 residues. The J segment lost 1 base and the V segment lost 3 bases, leaving 4 bases of the junction unmatched. Germline V CDR1 and CDR2: LGHNA, YSLEER. CDR3 region: CASSQYRGRNTEAFF. The CDR3 DNA sequence: TGCGCCAGCAGCCAGTACAGGGGGAGGAACACTGAAGCTTTCTTT.

This rearrangement joins TRBV27 to TRBJ2-1, with 10 bases that match TRBD2. V lost 6 bases, J lost 0 bases, and 14 bases stayed unmatched. The CDR3 consists of 19 residues. The germline CDR1 and CDR2 sequences are MNHEY and SMNVEV (reference sequence). The CDR3 DNA is TGTGCCAGCAGCCACAGGGGTCTAGCGGGGGCCCACTCCTACAATGAGCAGTTCTTC. The encoded protein is CASSHRGLAGAHSYNEQFF.

V and J are TRBV5-6 and TRBJ2-2, with D tentatively TRBD1 (6 bases). Germline V CDR1 and CDR2: SGHDT, YYEEEE. V lost 7 bases and J lost 2, with 18 bases in between. This CDR3 is 16 amino acids long. The CDR3 protein is CASGSPGQTNTGELFF. CDR3 coding DNA: TGTGCCAGCGGGAGCCCCGGACAGACTAACACCGGGGAGCTGTTTTTT.

The V gene is TRBV13, the J gene TRBJ2-3; tentative D call: TRBD2 (7 bases). CDR3 length equals 17 residues. V lost 4 bases and J lost 2, with 19 bases in between. Germline CDR1 PRHDT, CDR2 FYEKMQ (reference sequence). The CDR3 region has the DNA TGTGCCAGCAGCTCCCCAACTTTCGGGGGGCCCACAGATACGCAGTATTTT. It encodes CASSSPTFGGPTDTQYF. Using reference TRBV13 and TRBJ2-3 for the parts outside the CDR3, the full variable domain is AAGVIQSPRHLIKEKRETATLKCYPIPRHDTVYWYQQGPGQDPQFLISFYEKMQSDKGSIPDRFSAQQFSDYHSELNMSSLELGDSALYFCASSSPTFGGPTDTQYFGPGTRLTVL.

The chain is built from TRBV27 and TRBJ1-4; D might be TRBD1 (6 bases). The CDR3 length is 18 residues. Trimming shortened V by 7 bases and J by 3 bases, and 24 bases separated the two germline ends. The V gene's germline CDR1 is MNHEY and CDR2 SMNVEV (reference sequence). The CDR3: CASTPDFTWGQSNEKLFF. CDR3 nucleotides: TGTGCCAGCACACCTGATTTCACATGGGGGCAGTCTAATGAAAAACTGTTTTTT.

V and J are TRBV12-5 and TRBJ2-7; 9 bases are shared with TRBD1. Losses at the gene ends were 6 bases for V and 6 bases for J; bases not matched to a gene: 9. The CDR3 runs 14 residues. CDR1 LGHNT and CDR2 FRNRAP come from the germline V gene. The CDR3 sequence: CASGPGQGESEQYF. The DNA of the CDR3 is TGTGCTAGTGGCCCGGGACAGGGCGAGTCCGAGCAGTACTTC.

V and J are TRBV14 and TRBJ1-4; TRBD1 agrees at 8 bases. This CDR3 has 15 amino acids. Per germline, CDR1 SGHDN and CDR2 FVKESK. V dropped 4 bases and J dropped 5; count of bases not matched to a gene: 6. CDR3 DNA: TGTGCCAGCAGCCGACTGACAGGGGAAAATGAAAAACTGTTTTTT. Its translation: CASSRLTGENEKLFF.

The J gene is TRBJ1-5, the V gene TRBV7-9, with D uncertain. CDR3 size: 15 residues. Germline assignment: CDR1 SEHNR and CDR2 FQNEAQ (reference sequence). The V gene lost 1 base and the J gene lost 2 bases, with 9 bases spanning the gap. CDR3 loop: CASSLDGFGNQPQHF. DNA for the CDR3: TGTGCCAGCAGCTTAGACGGGTTCGGCAATCAGCCCCAGCATTTT.

This sequence joins TRBV15 and TRBJ1-1; D remains unclear. Germline assignment: CDR1 LNHNV and CDR2 YYDKDF (reference sequence). Trimming removed 0 bases at V and 7 bases at J, with 15 bases between. This CDR3 spans 15 amino acids. In DNA form, the CDR3 reads TGTGCCACCAGCAGAGATCTAGGCTTGGAGAGTGAAGCTTTCTTT. The encoded protein is CATSRDLGLESEAFF.

This clone occurred once. The rearrangement links TRBV5-6 to TRBJ1-2; D possibly corresponds to TRBD1 (5 bases). Trimming stripped 4 bases from V and 5 bases from J, with 21 bases between. The CDR3 is 16 amino acids. Looked up from germline, CDR1 is SGHDT and CDR2 is YYEEEE. This CDR3 reads CASSGDQGWVRYGYTF. DNA of the CDR3: TGTGCCAGCAGCGGAGACCAGGGTTGGGTTCGATATGGCTACACCTTC.